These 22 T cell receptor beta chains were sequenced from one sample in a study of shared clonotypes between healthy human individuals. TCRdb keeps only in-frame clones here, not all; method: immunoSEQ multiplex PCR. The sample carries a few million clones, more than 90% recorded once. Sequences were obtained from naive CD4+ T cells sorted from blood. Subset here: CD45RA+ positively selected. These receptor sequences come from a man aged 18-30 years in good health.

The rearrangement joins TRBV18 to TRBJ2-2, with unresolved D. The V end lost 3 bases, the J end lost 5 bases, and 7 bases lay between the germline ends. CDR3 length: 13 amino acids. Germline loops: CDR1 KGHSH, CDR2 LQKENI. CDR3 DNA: TGTGCCAGCTCACCCCTGAAAACCGGGGAGCTGTTTTTT. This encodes CASSPLKTGELFF.

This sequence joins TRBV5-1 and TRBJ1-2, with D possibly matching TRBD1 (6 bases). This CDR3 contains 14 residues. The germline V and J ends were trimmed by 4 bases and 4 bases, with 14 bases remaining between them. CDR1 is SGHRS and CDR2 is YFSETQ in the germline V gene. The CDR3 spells CASSPGGAGYGYTF. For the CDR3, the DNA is TGCGCCAGCAGCCCCGGGGGGGCCGGCTATGGCTACACCTTC.

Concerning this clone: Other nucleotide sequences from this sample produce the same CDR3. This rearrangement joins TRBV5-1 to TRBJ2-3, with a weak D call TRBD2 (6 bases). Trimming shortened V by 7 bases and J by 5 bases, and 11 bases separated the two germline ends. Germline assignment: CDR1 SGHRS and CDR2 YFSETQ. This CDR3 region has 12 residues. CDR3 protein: CASSPEGDTQYF. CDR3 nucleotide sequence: TGCGCCAGCTCTCCGGAGGGAGATACGCAGTATTTT.

This chain's CDR3 is CASSPLYSENTEAFF. For the CDR3, the DNA is TGTGCCAGCTCACCACTTTACAGTGAGAACACTGAAGCTTTCTTT. This chain joins TRBV18 and TRBJ1-1; no clear D. The CDR3 totals 15 residues. The germline V gene encodes CDR1 KGHSH and CDR2 LQKENI. The V end lost 1 base, the J end lost 1 base, and 10 bases lay between the germline ends.

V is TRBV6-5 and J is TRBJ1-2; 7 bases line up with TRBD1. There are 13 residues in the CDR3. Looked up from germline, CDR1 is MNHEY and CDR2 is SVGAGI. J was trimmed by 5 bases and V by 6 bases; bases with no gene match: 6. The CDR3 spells CASRATGTYGYTF. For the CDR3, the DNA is TGTGCCAGCAGGGCGACAGGGACTTATGGCTACACCTTC.

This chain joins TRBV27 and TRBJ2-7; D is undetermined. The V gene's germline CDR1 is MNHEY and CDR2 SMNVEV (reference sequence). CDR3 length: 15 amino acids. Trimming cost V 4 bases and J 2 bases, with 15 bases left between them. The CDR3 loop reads CASSSLLGRTYEQYF. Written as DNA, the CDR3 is TGTGCCAGCAGTTCCCTCCTGGGCAGAACCTACGAGCAGTACTTC.

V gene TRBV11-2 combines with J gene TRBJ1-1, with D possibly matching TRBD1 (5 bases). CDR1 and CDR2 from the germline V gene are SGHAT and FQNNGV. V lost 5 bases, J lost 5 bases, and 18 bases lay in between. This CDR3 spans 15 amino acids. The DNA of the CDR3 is TGTGCCAGCAGCCCCCTTCTTGGGACTGCGACTGAAGCTTTCTTT. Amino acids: CASSPLLGTATEAFF.

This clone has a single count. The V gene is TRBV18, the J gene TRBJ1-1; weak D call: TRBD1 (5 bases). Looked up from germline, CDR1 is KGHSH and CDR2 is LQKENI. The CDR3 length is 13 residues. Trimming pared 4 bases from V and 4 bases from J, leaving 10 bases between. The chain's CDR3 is CASSQGIGTEAFF. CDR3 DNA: TGTGCCAGCTCACAGGGGATCGGCACTGAAGCTTTCTTT.

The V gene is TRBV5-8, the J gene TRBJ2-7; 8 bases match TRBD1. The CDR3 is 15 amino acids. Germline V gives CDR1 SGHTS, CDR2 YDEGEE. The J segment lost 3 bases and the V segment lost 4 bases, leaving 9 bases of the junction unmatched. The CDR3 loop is CASSTATGVIYEQYF. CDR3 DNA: TGTGCCAGCAGCACTGCGACAGGGGTAATCTACGAGCAGTACTTC.

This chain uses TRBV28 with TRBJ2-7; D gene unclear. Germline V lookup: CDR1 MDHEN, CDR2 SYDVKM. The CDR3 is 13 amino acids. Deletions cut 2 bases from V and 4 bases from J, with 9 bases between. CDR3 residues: CASSLAPPYEQYF. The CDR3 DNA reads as TGTGCCAGCAGTTTAGCCCCCCCTTACGAGCAGTACTTC.

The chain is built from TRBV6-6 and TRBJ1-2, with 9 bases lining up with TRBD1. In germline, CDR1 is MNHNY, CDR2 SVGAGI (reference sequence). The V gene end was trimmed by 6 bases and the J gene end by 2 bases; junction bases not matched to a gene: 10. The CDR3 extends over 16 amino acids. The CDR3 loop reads CASRPPLDRGNYGYTF. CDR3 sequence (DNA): TGTGCCAGCAGACCGCCCCTGGACAGGGGAAACTATGGCTACACCTTC.

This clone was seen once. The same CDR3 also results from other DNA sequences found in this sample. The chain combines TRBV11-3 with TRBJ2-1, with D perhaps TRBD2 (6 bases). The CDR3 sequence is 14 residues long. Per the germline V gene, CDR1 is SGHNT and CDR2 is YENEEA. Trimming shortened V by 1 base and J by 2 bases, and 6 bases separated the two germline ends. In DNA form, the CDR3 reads TGTGCCAGCAGCTTAGGGGGGGCCTACAATGAGCAGTTCTTC. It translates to CASSLGGAYNEQFF.

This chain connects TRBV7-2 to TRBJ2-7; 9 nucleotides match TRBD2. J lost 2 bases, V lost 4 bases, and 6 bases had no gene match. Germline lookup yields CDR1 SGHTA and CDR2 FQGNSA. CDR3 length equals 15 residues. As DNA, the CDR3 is TGTGCCAGCAGCTCCACTAGCGGGCTTACCTACGAGCAGTACTTC. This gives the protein CASSSTSGLTYEQYF.

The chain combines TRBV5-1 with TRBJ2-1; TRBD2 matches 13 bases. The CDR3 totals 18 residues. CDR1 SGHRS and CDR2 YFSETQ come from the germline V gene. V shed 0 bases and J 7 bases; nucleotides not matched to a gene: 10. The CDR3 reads CASSLVLAGGPGGNEQFF. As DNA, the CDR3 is TGCGCCAGCAGCTTGGTACTAGCGGGAGGGCCAGGGGGGAATGAGCAGTTCTTC.

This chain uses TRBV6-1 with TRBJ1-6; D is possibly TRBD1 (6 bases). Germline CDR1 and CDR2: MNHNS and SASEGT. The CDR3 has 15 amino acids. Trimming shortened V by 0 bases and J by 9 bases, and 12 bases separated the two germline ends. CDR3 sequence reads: CASSEARGSSSPLHF. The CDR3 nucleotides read TGTGCCAGCAGTGAAGCAAGGGGGTCGAGTTCACCCCTCCACTTT.

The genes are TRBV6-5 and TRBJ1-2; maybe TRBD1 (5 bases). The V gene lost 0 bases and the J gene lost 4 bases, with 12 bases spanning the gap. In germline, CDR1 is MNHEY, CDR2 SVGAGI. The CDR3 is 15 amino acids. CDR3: CASSYSGGGGYGYTF. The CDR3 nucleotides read TGTGCCAGCAGTTACTCTGGGGGGGGAGGCTATGGCTACACCTTC.

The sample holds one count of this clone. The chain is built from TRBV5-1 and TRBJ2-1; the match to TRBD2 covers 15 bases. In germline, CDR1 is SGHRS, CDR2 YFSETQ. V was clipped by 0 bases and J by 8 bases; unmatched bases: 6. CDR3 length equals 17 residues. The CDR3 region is CASSLGTSGGARDEQFF. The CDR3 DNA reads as TGCGCCAGCAGCTTGGGGACTAGCGGGGGGGCCCGAGATGAGCAGTTCTTC.

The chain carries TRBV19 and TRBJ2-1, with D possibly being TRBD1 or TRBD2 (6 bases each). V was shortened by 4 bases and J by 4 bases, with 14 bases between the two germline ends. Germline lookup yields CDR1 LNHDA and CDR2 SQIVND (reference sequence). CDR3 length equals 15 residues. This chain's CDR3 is CASSTRGLDYNEQFF. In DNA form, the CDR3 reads TGTGCCAGTAGTACCCGGGGGCTAGATTACAATGAGCAGTTCTTC. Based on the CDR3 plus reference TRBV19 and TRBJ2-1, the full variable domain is DGGITQSPKYLFRKEGQNVTLSCEQNLNHDAMYWYRQDPGQGLRLIYYSQIVNDFQKGDIAEGYSVSREKKESFPLTVTSAQKNPTAFYLCASSTRGLDYNEQFFGPGTRLTVL.

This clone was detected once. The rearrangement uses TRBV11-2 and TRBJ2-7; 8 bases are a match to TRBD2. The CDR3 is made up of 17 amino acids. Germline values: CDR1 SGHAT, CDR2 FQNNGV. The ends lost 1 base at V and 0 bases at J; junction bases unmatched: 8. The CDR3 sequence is CASSLVAGGLFSYEQYF. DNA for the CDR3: TGTGCCAGCAGCTTAGTGGCGGGAGGCCTATTCTCCTACGAGCAGTACTTC.

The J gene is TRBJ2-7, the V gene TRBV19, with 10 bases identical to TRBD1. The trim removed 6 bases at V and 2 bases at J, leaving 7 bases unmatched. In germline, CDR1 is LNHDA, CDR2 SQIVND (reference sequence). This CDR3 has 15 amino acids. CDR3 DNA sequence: TGTGCCAGTAGCCGTGAGGGACAGGGGACCTACGAGCAGTACTTC. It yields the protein CASSREGQGTYEQYF.

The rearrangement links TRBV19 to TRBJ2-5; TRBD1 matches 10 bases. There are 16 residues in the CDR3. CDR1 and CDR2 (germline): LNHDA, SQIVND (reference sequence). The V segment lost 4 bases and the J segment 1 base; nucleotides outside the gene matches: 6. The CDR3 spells CASSSPGTGVQETQYF. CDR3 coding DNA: TGTGCCAGTAGTAGCCCGGGGACAGGGGTCCAAGAGACCCAGTACTTC.

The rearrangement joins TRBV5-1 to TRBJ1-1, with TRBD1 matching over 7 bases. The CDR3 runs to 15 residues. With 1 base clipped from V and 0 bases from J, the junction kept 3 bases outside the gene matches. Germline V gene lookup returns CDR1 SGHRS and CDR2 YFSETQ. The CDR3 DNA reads TGCGCCAGCAGCTTGACCACAGGGGTGAACACTGAAGCTTTCTTT. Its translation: CASSLTTGVNTEAFF. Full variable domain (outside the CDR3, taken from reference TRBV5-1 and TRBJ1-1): KAGVTQTPRYLIKTRGQQVTLSCSPISGHRSVSWYQQTPGQGLQFLFEYFSETQRNKGNFPGRFSGRQFSNSRSEMNVSTLELGDSALYLCASSLTTGVNTEAFFGQGTRLTVV.